Described below is a single T cell receptor (beta chain) sequence and its context. This entry is derived from a study of control samples from healthy donors and cancer patients. CDR3 length equals 15 residues. Measured with immunoSEQ multiplex PCR; TCRdb has only the in-frame clones, and not every one. The sample records nearly 40,000 clones, 92% being singletons. This TCR derives from a woman between 45 and 65 years old in good health. This chain connects TRBV21-1 to TRBJ1-1; the D call in the table, TRBD1, was not verified against the DNA. TRBV21-1 is an annotated pseudogene. Material for sequencing was blood. The CDR3 reads CASSPDRKMNTEAFF. The DNA of the CDR3 is TGTGCCAGCAGCCCGGACAGGAAAATGAACACTGAAGCTTTCTTT.